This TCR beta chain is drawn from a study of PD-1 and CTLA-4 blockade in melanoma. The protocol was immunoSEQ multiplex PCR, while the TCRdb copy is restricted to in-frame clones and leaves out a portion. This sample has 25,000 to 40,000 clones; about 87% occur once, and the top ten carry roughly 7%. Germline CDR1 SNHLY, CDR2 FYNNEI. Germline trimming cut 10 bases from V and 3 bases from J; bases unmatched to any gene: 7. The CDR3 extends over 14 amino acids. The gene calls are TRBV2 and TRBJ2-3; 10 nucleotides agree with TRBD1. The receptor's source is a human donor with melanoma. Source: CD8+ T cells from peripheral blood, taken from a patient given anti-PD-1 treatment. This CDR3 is CATYPGQGTDTQYF. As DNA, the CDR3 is TGTGCCACATACCCGGGACAGGGGACAGATACGCAGTATTTT.